Below are 13 T cell receptor beta chains sequenced from a single sample in a study of cytomegalovirus exposure and HLA in healthy donors. 60 Vbeta and 13 Jbeta primers were used in PCR. Method: immunoSEQ multiplex PCR; TCRdb's copy keeps in-frame clones and lacks some. The sample lists around 120,000 clones; 81% were seen once. The sequenced material came from PBMCs. These receptors came from a man between 18 and 35 years old in good health and CMV-seronegative.

This chain uses TRBV13 with TRBJ2-7, with TRBD2 matching 9 bases. V was clipped by 5 bases and J by 2 bases; unmatched bases: 4. The CDR3 has 14 residues. The germline gives CDR1 PRHDT, CDR2 FYEKMQ (reference sequence). Here the CDR3 reads CASSHKRGAYEQYF. CDR3 nucleotides: TGTGCCAGCAGCCATAAGCGGGGGGCCTACGAGCAGTACTTC.

This chain joins TRBV29-1 and TRBJ1-2; D is unresolved. Germline assignment: CDR1 SQVTM and CDR2 ANQGSEA. V was clipped by 4 bases and J by 4 bases, with 10 bases between them. The CDR3 is 12 amino acids. Written as DNA, the CDR3 is TGCAGCGTTGGCAGCGATACCTATGGCTACACCTTC. It is translated as CSVGSDTYGYTF.

In its sample, this clone was seen a few times. V gene TRBV7-3 combines with J gene TRBJ2-3; D possibly corresponds to TRBD2 (5 bases). The V end lost 5 bases, the J end lost 0 bases, and 9 bases lay between the germline ends. This CDR3 is 14 amino acids long. Germline loops: CDR1 SGHTA, CDR2 FQGTGA. The CDR3 loop is CASSRSGSTDTQYF. The DNA of the CDR3 is TGTGCCAGCAGCCGAAGCGGAAGCACAGATACGCAGTATTTT.

CDR3 region: CATSRDNRGRNYGYTF. CDR3 bases: TGTGCCACCAGCAGAGATAACAGGGGGCGCAACTATGGCTACACCTTC. The genes are TRBV15 and TRBJ1-2, with 9 bases aligning to TRBD1. This CDR3 contains 16 residues. V gave up 0 bases and J gave up 2 bases; unmatched junction bases: 4. Germline assignment: CDR1 LNHNV and CDR2 YYDKDF (reference sequence).

Regarding this clone: The sample has other DNA sequences that encode this CDR3 too. This chain links TRBV9 with TRBJ2-7; D may be TRBD1 (6 bases). Trimming removed 1 base from V and 3 bases from J, with 11 bases in between. The CDR3 sequence is 14 residues long. In germline, CDR1 is SGDLS, CDR2 YYNGEE. In DNA form, the CDR3 reads TGTGCCAGCAGCGTAAGTACAGGGAGCTACGAGCAGTACTTC. Translation: CASSVSTGSYEQYF.

This clone was recorded only once. The chain uses TRBV6-6 and TRBJ2-5; 7 bases line up with TRBD2. The V and J ends lost 5 bases and 5 bases, in that order; junction bases with no gene match: 14. The length of the CDR3 is 16 residues. The germline V gene encodes CDR1 MNHNY and CDR2 SVGAGI (reference sequence). This CDR3 reads CASSPSGSLASETQYF. The CDR3 DNA reads as TGTGCCAGCAGTCCCTCCGGGTCACTAGCGAGCGAGACCCAGTACTTC.

This chain links TRBV12-5 with TRBJ2-3, with D maybe TRBD2 (6 bases). The CDR3 is 16 amino acids. V dropped 4 bases and J dropped 4 bases, with 18 bases sitting between them. Germline CDR1 is LGHNT and CDR2 is FRNRAP. As DNA, the CDR3 is TGTGCTAGTGGTTCCCCCGGTGCGGGGATGGCAGATACGCAGTATTTT. Translated: CASGSPGAGMADTQYF.

This sequence joins TRBV10-3 and TRBJ1-1; weak D call: TRBD1 (6 bases). The germline V and J ends were trimmed by 4 bases and 1 base, with 13 bases remaining between them. The CDR3 runs to 15 residues. Germline V gene data show CDR1 as ENHRY and CDR2 as SYGVKD. This chain's CDR3 is CAISGMQGTNTEAFF. The CDR3 nucleotides read TGTGCCATCAGTGGGATGCAGGGGACGAACACTGAAGCTTTCTTT.

J is TRBJ2-3 and V is TRBV10-2; tentative D call: TRBD1 (7 bases). V shed 7 bases and J shed 6 bases, with 14 bases lying between them. There are 13 residues in the CDR3. Germline assignment: CDR1 WSHSY and CDR2 SAAADI. The CDR3 reads CASTQGGLDTQYF. In DNA, the CDR3 is TGCGCCAGCACCCAGGGGGGTTTGGATACGCAGTATTTT.

The chain recombines TRBV6-1 with TRBJ2-6, with D perhaps TRBD2 (5 bases). The ends were cut back, 9 bases at V and 0 bases at J, with 12 bases in the middle. The CDR3 covers 15 residues. Per germline, CDR1 MNHNS and CDR2 SASEGT. The CDR3 here is CASTEDPSGANVLTF. The CDR3 coding sequence is TGTGCCAGTACGGAGGACCCCTCTGGGGCCAACGTCCTGACTTTC.

This chain joins TRBV27 and TRBJ2-1; 8 bases agree with TRBD2. With 2 bases clipped from V and 2 bases from J, the junction kept 5 bases outside the gene matches. Per germline, CDR1 MNHEY and CDR2 SMNVEV (reference sequence). The CDR3 is made up of 16 amino acids. The CDR3 loop is CASSLRLAGAYNEQFF. In DNA form, the CDR3 reads TGTGCCAGCAGTTTAAGGCTAGCGGGCGCCTACAATGAGCAGTTCTTC.

V is TRBV7-2 and J is TRBJ2-3, with D possibly TRBD2 on 6 matching bases. Trimming took 1 base from V and 0 from J, leaving 14 bases between them. Per germline, CDR1 SGHTA and CDR2 FQGNSA. This CDR3 comprises 17 residues. The CDR3 region has the DNA TGTGCCAGCAGCTTAGTAGGGCTAGCGTCTAGCACAGATACGCAGTATTTT. Amino acids: CASSLVGLASSTDTQYF.

V gene TRBV11-2 combines with J gene TRBJ2-7, with a weak D call TRBD2 (5 bases). This CDR3 spans 16 amino acids. The V gene lost 4 bases and the J gene lost 2 bases, with 18 bases spanning the gap. Germline V gene lookup returns CDR1 SGHAT and CDR2 FQNNGV. The CDR3 sequence is CASSYPEEALTYEQYF. In nucleotides, the CDR3 is TGTGCCAGCAGCTACCCCGAGGAGGCGTTAACCTACGAGCAGTACTTC. The full variable domain, completed using reference TRBV11-2 and TRBJ2-7, is EAGVAQSPRYKIIEKRQSVAFWCNPISGHATLYWYQQILGQGPKLLIQFQNNGVVDDSQLPKDRFSAERLKGVDSTLKIQPAKLEDSAVYLCASSYPEEALTYEQYFGPGTRLTVT.